This is a list of T cell receptor beta chains from one sample in a study of vaccination and CD4 T cells after COVID-19. No antigen is known for these receptors. TCRdb analysed the PCR reads with MiXCR anew, one entry per CDR3 protein. This table holds tens of thousands of distinct CDR3 sequences, 70% found once. Input material: CD4+ T cells from blood, cultured in vitro. Source of these receptors: a human donor who had recovered from COVID-19. Each CDR3 is given with its conserved first and last residue. Each record gives: clone size, V gene, J gene, D gene, CDR3 protein, CDR3 DNA. A D gene is named only where the DNA matches it firmly. Size values are once, few and many counts, or a class for expanded clones, and some rows have none.

.	TRBV20-1	TRBJ1-5	.	CSASRQRNQPQHF	TGCAGTGCTAGCCGGCAGCGCAATCAGCCCCAGCATTTT
.	TRBV29-1	TRBJ2-3	.	CSVEGQEEDTQYF	TGCAGCGTTGAAGGCCAGGAGGAGGATACGCAGTATTTT
.	TRBV7-2	TRBJ2-5	.	CASSLVGQGRETQYF	TGTGCCAGCAGCTTAGTGGGGCAGGGGAGGGAGACCCAGTACTTC
.	TRBV27	TRBJ1-2	TRBD1	CASSSRGLGTGPYGYTF	TGTGCCAGCAGTTCTCGGGGTCTTGGGACAGGGCCATATGGCTACACCTTC
.	TRBV28	TRBJ2-1	TRBD2	CASSLAGASYNEQFF	TGTGCCAGCAGTTTAGCGGGAGCTTCCTACAATGAGCAGTTCTTC
few	TRBV6-1	TRBJ1-2	TRBD1	CASRPLGQGDYGYTF	TGTGCCAGCAGACCCCTGGGACAGGGGGACTATGGCTACACCTTC
few	TRBV20-1	TRBJ2-2	.	CSARDVGRTGELFF	TGCAGTGCTAGAGATGTGGGGCGCACCGGGGAGCTGTTTTTT
few	TRBV6-5	TRBJ2-7	.	CASSYSVGFTYEQYF	TGTGCCAGCAGTTACTCAGTTGGATTTACCTACGAGCAGTACTTC
medium-sized	TRBV7-2	TRBJ1-5	.	CASSSQGSNQPQHF	TGTGCCAGCAGCTCCCAGGGTAGCAATCAGCCCCAGCATTTT
few	TRBV7-2	TRBJ1-1	.	CASSLRVTEAFF	TGTGCCAGCAGCTTAAGGGTCACTGAAGCTTTCTTT
once	TRBV11-2	TRBJ2-5	.	CASSPARWAQTQYF	TGTGCCAGCAGCCCCGCGAGGTGGGCACAGACCCAGTACTTC
.	TRBV6-4	TRBJ1-3	.	CASRPGSSGNTIYF	TGTGCCAGCAGGCCAGGGAGCTCTGGAAACACCATATATTTT
few	TRBV6-1	TRBJ1-3	TRBD1	CASGTAGGKGNTIYF	TGTGCCAGCGGAACCGCAGGGGGCAAGGGAAACACCATATATTTT